This T cell receptor beta chain was sequenced in a study of T cells after yellow fever vaccination. Overall study results and limits: Subsequent booster samples again held most clones from primary vaccination (approximately 95% CD4, just under 90% CD8).

TCRdb itself ran the 5' RACE reads through MiXCR, one entry per CDR3 protein. The data contain 450,000 to 600,000 distinct CDR3 sequences, approximately 13% of them singletons. This clonotype was observed a few times. The antigen is undetermined. The germline V and J ends were trimmed by 0 bases and 6 bases, with 15 bases remaining between them. Germline CDR1 reads SGHRS; CDR2 reads YFSETQ. This CDR3 contains 15 residues. The rearrangement links TRBV5-1 to TRBJ2-5, with D possibly TRBD2 on 6 matching bases. The material was PBMCs, obtained on the day of the yellow fever booster vaccination. The sequence was collected from a man aged 30 to 39 who received the YFV17D yellow fever vaccine. CDR3 sequence: CASSLDPGVSKTQYF. CDR3 sequence (DNA): TGCGCCAGCAGCTTGGATCCGGGAGTGTCAAAGACCCAGTACTTC.